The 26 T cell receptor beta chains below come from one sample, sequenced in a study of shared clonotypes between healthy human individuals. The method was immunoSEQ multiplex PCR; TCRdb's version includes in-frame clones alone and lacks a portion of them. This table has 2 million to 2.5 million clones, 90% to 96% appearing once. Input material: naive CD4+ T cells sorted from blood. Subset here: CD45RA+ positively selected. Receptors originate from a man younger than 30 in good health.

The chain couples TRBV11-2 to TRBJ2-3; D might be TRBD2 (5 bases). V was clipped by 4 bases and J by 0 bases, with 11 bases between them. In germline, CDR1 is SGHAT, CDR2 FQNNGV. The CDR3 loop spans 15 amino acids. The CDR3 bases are TGTGCCAGCAGCTCGGGGTGGACTAGCACAGATACGCAGTATTTT. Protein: CASSSGWTSTDTQYF.

The CDR3 reads CASSIRLNTEAFF. CDR3 bases: TGTGCCAGCAGCATCCGGCTGAACACTGAAGCTTTCTTT. The chain uses TRBV7-2 and TRBJ1-1; no reliable D call. V lost 5 bases and J lost 0, with 7 bases in between. The V gene's germline CDR1 is SGHTA and CDR2 FQGNSA. The CDR3 covers 13 residues.

The CDR3 here is CASSSDMSKREGETQYF. CDR3 sequence (DNA): TGTGCCAGCAGCTCCGACATGTCCAAGCGGGAGGGAGAGACCCAGTACTTC. The chain links TRBV7-9 to TRBJ2-5; 10 positions agree with TRBD2. V shed 4 bases and J 4 bases; nucleotides not matched to a gene: 12. CDR1 is SEHNR, CDR2 FQNEAQ, per germline (reference sequence). The CDR3 has 17 amino acids.

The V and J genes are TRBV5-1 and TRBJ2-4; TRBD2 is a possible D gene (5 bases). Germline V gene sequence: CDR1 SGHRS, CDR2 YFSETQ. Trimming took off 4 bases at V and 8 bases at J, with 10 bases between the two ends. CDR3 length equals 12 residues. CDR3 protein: CASSGREDIQYF. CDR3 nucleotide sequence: TGCGCCAGCAGCGGGAGAGAGGACATTCAGTACTTC.

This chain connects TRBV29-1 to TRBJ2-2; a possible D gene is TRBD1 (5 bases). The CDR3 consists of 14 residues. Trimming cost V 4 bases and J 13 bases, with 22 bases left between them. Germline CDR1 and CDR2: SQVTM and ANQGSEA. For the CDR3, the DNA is TGCAGCGTTGCGCCAGGGTCCGGTGGGTGGGGGCTGTTTTTT. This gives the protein CSVAPGSGGWGLFF.

The CDR3 loop is CASSLKGKGTEAFF. CDR3 DNA sequence: TGCGCCAGCAGCTTGAAGGGGAAAGGGACTGAAGCTTTCTTT. The chain joins TRBV5-1 to TRBJ1-1, with D possibly TRBD1 on 5 matching bases. CDR1 SGHRS and CDR2 YFSETQ come from the germline V gene. This CDR3 spans 14 amino acids. Trimming cost V 1 base and J 5 bases, with 12 bases left between them. The whole variable domain, filled in from reference TRBV5-1 and TRBJ1-1, reads KAGVTQTPRYLIKTRGQQVTLSCSPISGHRSVSWYQQTPGQGLQFLFEYFSETQRNKGNFPGRFSGRQFSNSRSEMNVSTLELGDSALYLCASSLKGKGTEAFFGQGTRLTVV.

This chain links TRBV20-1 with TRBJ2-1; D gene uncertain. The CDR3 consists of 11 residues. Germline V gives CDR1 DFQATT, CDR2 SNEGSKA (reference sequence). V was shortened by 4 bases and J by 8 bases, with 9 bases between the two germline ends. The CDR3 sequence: CSAILSDEQFF. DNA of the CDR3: TGCAGTGCTATCCTAAGCGATGAGCAGTTCTTC.

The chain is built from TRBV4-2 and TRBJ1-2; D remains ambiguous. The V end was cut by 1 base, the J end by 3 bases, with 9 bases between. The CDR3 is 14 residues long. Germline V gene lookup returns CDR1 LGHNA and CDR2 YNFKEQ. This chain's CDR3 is CASSQVGKDYGYTF. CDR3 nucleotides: TGTGCCAGCAGCCAAGTGGGGAAGGACTATGGCTACACCTTC.

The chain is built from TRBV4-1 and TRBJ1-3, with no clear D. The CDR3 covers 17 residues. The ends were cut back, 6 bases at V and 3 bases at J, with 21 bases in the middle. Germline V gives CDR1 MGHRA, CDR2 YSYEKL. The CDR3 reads CASRNSLGEGFGNTIYF. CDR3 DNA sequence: TGCGCCAGCAGGAATTCACTCGGAGAGGGATTTGGAAACACCATATATTTT.

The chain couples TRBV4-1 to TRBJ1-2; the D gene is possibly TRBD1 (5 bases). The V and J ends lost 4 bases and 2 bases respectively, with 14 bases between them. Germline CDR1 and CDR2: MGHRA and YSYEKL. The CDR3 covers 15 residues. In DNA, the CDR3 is TGCGCCAGCAGCCCAATGGGGGTCGGGAACTATGGCTACACCTTC. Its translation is CASSPMGVGNYGYTF.

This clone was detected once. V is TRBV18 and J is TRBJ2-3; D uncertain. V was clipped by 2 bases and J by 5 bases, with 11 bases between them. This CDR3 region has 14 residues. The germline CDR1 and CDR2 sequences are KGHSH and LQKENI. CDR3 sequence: CASSPGVLQDTQYF. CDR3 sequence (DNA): TGTGCCAGCTCACCAGGGGTCTTACAAGATACGCAGTATTTT.

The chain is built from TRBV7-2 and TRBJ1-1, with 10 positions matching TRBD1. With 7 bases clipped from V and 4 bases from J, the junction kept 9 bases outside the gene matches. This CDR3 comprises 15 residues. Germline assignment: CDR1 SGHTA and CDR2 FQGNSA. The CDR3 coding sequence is TGTGCCAGCACCCGAGGCAGGGACAGGGGCACTGAAGCTTTCTTT. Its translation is CASTRGRDRGTEAFF.

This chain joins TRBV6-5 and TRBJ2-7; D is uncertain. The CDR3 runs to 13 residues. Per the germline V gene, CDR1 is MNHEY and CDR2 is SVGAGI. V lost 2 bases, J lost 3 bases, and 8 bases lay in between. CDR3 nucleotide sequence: TGTGCCAGCAGTTACGCGGAAAACTACGAGCAGTACTTC. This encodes CASSYAENYEQYF.

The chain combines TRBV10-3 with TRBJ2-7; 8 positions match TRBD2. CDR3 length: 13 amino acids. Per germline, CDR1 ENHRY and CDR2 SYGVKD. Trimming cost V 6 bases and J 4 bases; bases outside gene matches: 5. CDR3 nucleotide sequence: TGTGCCATCAGACCGGGACTAGAGTACGAGCAGTACTTC. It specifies CAIRPGLEYEQYF.

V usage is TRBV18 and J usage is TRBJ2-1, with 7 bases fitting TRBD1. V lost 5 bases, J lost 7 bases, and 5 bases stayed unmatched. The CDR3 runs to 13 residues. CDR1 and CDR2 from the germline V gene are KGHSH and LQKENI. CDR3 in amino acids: CASSTGTANEQFF. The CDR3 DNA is TGTGCCAGCTCAACCGGGACAGCGAATGAGCAGTTCTTC.

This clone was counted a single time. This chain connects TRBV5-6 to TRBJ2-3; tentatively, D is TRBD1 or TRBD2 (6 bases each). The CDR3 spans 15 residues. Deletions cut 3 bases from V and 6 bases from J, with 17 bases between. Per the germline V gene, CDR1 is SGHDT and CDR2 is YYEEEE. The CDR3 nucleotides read TGTGCCAGCAGCTACACGGGGGCCCCGAGGGATACGCAGTATTTT. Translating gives CASSYTGAPRDTQYF.

In nucleotides, the CDR3 is TGTGCCAGCAGTTACTCGACAATCAGGGGAACCAACGAGCAGTACTTC. Residues: CASSYSTIRGTNEQYF. V usage is TRBV6-5 and J usage is TRBJ2-7, with a tentative D call TRBD1 (6 bases). V dropped 0 bases and J dropped 5 bases, with 17 bases sitting between them. Per the germline V gene, CDR1 is MNHEY and CDR2 is SVGAGI. This CDR3 comprises 16 residues.

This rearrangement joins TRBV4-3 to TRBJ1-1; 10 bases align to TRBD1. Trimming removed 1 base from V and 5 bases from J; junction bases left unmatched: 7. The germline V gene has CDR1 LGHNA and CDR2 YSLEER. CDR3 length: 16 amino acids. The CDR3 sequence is CASSQGGTGVGTEAFF. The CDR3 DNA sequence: TGCGCCAGCAGCCAAGGAGGGACAGGGGTAGGTACTGAAGCTTTCTTT.

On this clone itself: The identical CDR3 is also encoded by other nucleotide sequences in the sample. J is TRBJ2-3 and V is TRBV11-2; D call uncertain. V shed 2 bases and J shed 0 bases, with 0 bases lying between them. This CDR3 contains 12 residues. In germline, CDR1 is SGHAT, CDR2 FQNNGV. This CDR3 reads CASSLSTDTQYF. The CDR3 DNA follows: TGTGCCAGCAGCTTAAGCACAGATACGCAGTATTTT.

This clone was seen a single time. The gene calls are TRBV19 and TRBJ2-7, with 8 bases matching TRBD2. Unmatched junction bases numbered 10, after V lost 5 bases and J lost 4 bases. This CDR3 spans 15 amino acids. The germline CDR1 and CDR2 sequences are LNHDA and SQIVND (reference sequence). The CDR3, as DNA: TGTGCCAGTAGTGTAAGCGGGAGCATAGGATACGAGCAGTACTTC. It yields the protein CASSVSGSIGYEQYF.

CDR3 protein: CASSLPGTGSYEQFF. The CDR3 DNA reads TGTGCCAGCAGCCTTCCCGGGACAGGGAGTTATGAGCAGTTCTTC. This chain joins TRBV7-9 and TRBJ2-1; 9 bases fit TRBD1. Losses at the gene ends were 5 bases for V and 8 bases for J; bases not matched to a gene: 10. The CDR3 is made up of 15 amino acids. CDR1 is SEHNR and CDR2 is FQNEAQ in the germline V gene (reference sequence).

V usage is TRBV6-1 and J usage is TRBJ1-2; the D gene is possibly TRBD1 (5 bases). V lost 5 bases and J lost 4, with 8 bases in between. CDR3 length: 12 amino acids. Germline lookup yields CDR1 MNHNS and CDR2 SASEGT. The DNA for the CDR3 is TGTGCCAGCAGTAAAACAGGCTATGGCTACACCTTC. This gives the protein CASSKTGYGYTF.

CDR3 residues: CASSRGQETQYF. CDR3 nucleotide sequence: TGTGCCAGCTCACGGGGCCAAGAGACCCAGTACTTC. The chain couples TRBV18 to TRBJ2-5; no firm D call. Looked up from germline, CDR1 is KGHSH and CDR2 is LQKENI. V was trimmed by 4 bases and J by 1 base, leaving 4 bases between them. This CDR3 has 12 residues.

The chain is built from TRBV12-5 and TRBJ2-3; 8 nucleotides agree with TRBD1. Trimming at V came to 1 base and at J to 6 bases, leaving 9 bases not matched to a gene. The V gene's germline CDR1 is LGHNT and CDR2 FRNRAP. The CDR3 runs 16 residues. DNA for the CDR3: TGTGCTAGTGGTTTGGGCATCTGGACAGGGACGGATACGCAGTATTTT. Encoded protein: CASGLGIWTGTDTQYF.

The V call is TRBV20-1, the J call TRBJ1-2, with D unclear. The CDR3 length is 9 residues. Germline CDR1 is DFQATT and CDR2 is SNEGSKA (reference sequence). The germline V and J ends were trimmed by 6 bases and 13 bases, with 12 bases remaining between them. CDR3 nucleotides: TGCAGTGCACACTGGCGGTTCACCTTC. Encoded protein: CSAHWRFTF.

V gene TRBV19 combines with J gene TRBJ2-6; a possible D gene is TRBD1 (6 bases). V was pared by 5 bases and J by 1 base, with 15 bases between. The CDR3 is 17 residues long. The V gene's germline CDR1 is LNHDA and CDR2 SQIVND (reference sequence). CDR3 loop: CASSSAGARSGANVLTF. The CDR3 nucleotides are TGTGCCAGTAGTTCGGCAGGGGCGAGGTCTGGGGCCAACGTCCTGACTTTC.